This record looks at one T cell receptor (beta chain) sequence and its context. The data are from a study of T cells in tumors after PD-1 blockade. Study-wide background: Excluded were patients with checkpoint blockade, immunosuppressants, or radiotherapy or other anti-cancer therapy within 4 weeks. A subset received ongoing vismodegib 150 mg daily alongside anti-PD-1 therapy.

Template: tumor biopsy or peripheral blood genomic DNA, about 616-6,004 ng per sample. The V and J ends lost 10 bases and 7 bases respectively, with 20 bases between them. Per the germline V gene, CDR1 is MNHEY and CDR2 is SVGAGI. The CDR3 is 14 residues long. Only in-frame clones appear in the TCRdb table, and some are missing; sequencing was by immunoSEQ multiplex PCR. Here the sample spans approximately 59,000 clones, around four fifths being singletons. The origin of this receptor is a human donor with basal cell carcinoma. This sequence joins TRBV6-5 and TRBJ1-5, with D possibly TRBD1 on 6 matching bases. Sample: PBMCs, taken before anti-PD-1 treatment. CDR3 region: CATWGVSGGQPQHF. Written as DNA, the CDR3 is TGTGCCACCTGGGGAGTGTCCGGGGGCCAGCCCCAGCATTTT.